This TCR beta chain was recovered during a study of blood T cell repertoires in COVID-19. Study as a whole: T cells, B-cell-depleted T cells, or PBMCs supplied cDNA or gDNA.

Germline loops: CDR1 LGHDT, CDR2 YNNKEL (reference sequence). This CDR3 is 12 amino acids long. V was trimmed by 4 bases and J by 6 bases, leaving 10 bases between them. Original processing notes: Nucleated cell number was recorded as an estimate derived from reference gene primer amplification. Here immunoSEQ multiplex PCR was the method, and the copy in TCRdb shows in-frame clones only, minus some. Clonal size and the V and J genes are those of that table, whereas D and trimming came from the DNA. The sample comprises 150,000 to 200,000 clones, about 90% of which are singletons, and 5.5% to 8.5% rests with the top ten. Across about two dozen US areas, participants ranged in age from roughly 18 to 95 years.

Material for sequencing was PBMCs or T cells enriched from blood (not recorded which). The J gene is TRBJ2-7, the V gene TRBV3-1 (or the pseudogene TRBV3-2), with D tentatively TRBD1 (5 bases). This TCR was recovered from a woman in her forties or fifties who had recovered from COVID-19. CDR3 loop: CASSLGAFEQYF. The CDR3 DNA follows: TGTGCCAGCAGCCTTGGGGCCTTCGAGCAGTACTTC.